This TCR beta chain was recorded in a study of radiotherapy plus CTLA-4 blockade in lung cancer listed by TCRdb under 2018. With regard to the full study: Objective responses were observed in approximately 19% of enrolled patients, and disease control was achieved in roughly 30%. What the research found in general, with its limitations: After treatment with radiotherapy and ipilimumab, TCR clones that originated in tumors expanded in peripheral blood. The strongest predictors of response were reported to be early dynamic shifts in blood T cell clones along with a rise in serum interferon-beta following radiation.

The library was built by means of the immunoSEQ multiplex PCR assay. TCRdb took over this immuneACCESS table, retaining in-frame rearrangements with V and J assigned. Such tables are incomplete; in checked studies, under half of the missing clones stem from an unresolved V gene, and the remainder is unexplained. The sample yields around 90,000 clones; approximately 83% were counted once. The ten biggest clones cover 0.65% to 1% of the sample. As regards this clone: Its antigen is currently not known. No per-base quality is available; no much larger clone lies one base away.

The study evaluated CTLA-4 blockade (ipilimumab) given together with focal radiation therapy in patients who had chemo-refractory metastatic non-small-cell lung cancer. Trimming takes 3 bases from V and 0 bases from J, and the germline ends sit 9 bases apart. The CDR3 contains 14 residues, cysteine and phenylalanine counted. CDR3 DNA only is kept here, 42 bases in frame from base 1. Looking up the germline V gene yields CDR1 SQVTM and CDR2 ANQGSEA. The receptor was isolated from a human donor with non-small cell lung cancer who had stable disease on radiotherapy plus ipilimumab. This sample comprised peripheral blood, obtained from a patient treated with radiotherapy plus ipilimumab. The sequence links TRBV29-1 to TRBJ2-1; no D segment can be confidently identified. The DNA reads TGCAGCGTTGATCGCGTCAGCTCCTACAATGAGCAGTTCTTC. This yields the protein CSVDRVSSYNEQFF.